Below, one T cell receptor (beta chain) is given with its context. Its antigen is still unknown. With 1 base removed from V and 5 bases from J, the gap between germline ends came to 11 bases. CDR3 length: 14 amino acids. The germline V gene has CDR1 SEHNR and CDR2 FQNEAQ (reference sequence). Some clones are missing from TCRdb's copy, which holds only in-frame ones; the method was immunoSEQ multiplex PCR. The profile covers approximately 2,000,000 clones, with around 93% appearing a single time and about 1.7% taken by the ten largest. CD45RO-negative, CCR7-positively selected cells formed the naive CD8 fraction, excluding terminally differentiated effector memory CD45RA+ cells. Among the donors, all were Caucasian adults who lived in Nashville, Tennessee. This sample is part of a study of shared clonotypes between healthy human individuals. Findings of the study overall: Across a handful of donors, naive CD4 shared around 5%, naive CD8 3% to 3.5%, memory CD4 2.3%, memory CD8 under 0.5%.

Sequenced sample: naive CD8+ T cells from PBMCs. The chain carries TRBV7-9 and TRBJ2-5; tentative D call: TRBD2 (5 bases). This sequence was found in a man aged 18 to 29 in good health. Some clones in this sample may be carry-over from other donors' samples. The chain's CDR3 is CASSLERTRETQYF. CDR3 nucleotides: TGTGCCAGCAGCTTAGAGCGGACTCGTGAGACCCAGTACTTC.